One and the same sample provided the 14 T cell receptor beta chains below, sequenced in a study of breast tumors, draining lymph nodes, adjacent tissues. TCRdb reanalysed the multiplex PCR reads using MiXCR and keeps one entry per CDR3 protein. The sample yields about 230,000 distinct CDR3 sequences, about 30% seen once. The lymph nodes were axillary draining lymph nodes from breast cancer patients. Source material: axillary lymph node tissue. All receptors derive from a female donor with breast cancer. Some clones in this sample may be carry-over from other donors' samples.

Many counts were recorded for this clonotype. The chain carries TRBV3-1 and TRBJ2-3, with 8 nucleotides matching TRBD2. Germline CDR1 and CDR2: LGHDT and YNNKEL (reference sequence). This CDR3 has 15 amino acids. V shed 4 bases and J 5 bases; nucleotides not matched to a gene: 8. CDR3 sequence reads: CASSPRAGEGDTQYF. DNA of the CDR3: TGTGCCAGCAGCCCGAGAGCGGGAGAGGGAGATACGCAGTATTTT.

This clonotype was observed many times. The gene calls are TRBV6-6 and TRBJ2-7, with no clear D. The CDR3 length is 13 residues. Germline-derived CDR1 and CDR2 are MNHNY and SVGAGI (reference sequence). V was cut by 5 bases and J by 2 bases, with 10 bases left in between. CDR3 sequence reads: CASSPDPPYEQYF. The DNA of the CDR3 is TGTGCCAGCAGTCCAGACCCCCCCTACGAGCAGTACTTC.

This clonotype was seen repeatedly, ten times or more. The chain uses TRBV7-9 and TRBJ2-1; D is unresolved. Trimming shortened V by 1 base and J by 4 bases, and 5 bases separated the two germline ends. Germline V gene data show CDR1 as SEHNR and CDR2 as FQNEAQ (reference sequence). The CDR3 is made up of 13 amino acids. This CDR3 is CASSLVSYNEQFF. As DNA, the CDR3 is TGTGCCAGCAGCTTAGTCAGTTACAATGAGCAGTTCTTC.

This clonotype was observed many times. The rearrangement joins TRBV28 to TRBJ2-1; possibly TRBD2 for D (5 bases). This CDR3 spans 14 amino acids. Germline V CDR1 and CDR2: MDHEN, SYDVKM. Trimming removed 5 bases at V and 1 base at J, with 9 bases between. CDR3 DNA: TGTGCCAGCAGTATGGACTCATCCTACAATGAGCAGTTCTTC. Protein: CASSMDSSYNEQFF.

This clonotype was counted a few times. A much more abundant neighbour one base away suggests this may be a read error. J is TRBJ1-5 and V is TRBV11-1; no clear D gene. Looked up from germline, CDR1 is SGHAT and CDR2 is FQDESV (reference sequence). V shed 3 bases and J shed 9 bases, with 12 bases lying between them. The length of the CDR3 is 13 residues. The CDR3 nucleotides are TGTGCCAGCAGCTTCTGGGAGGGCCCGCCCCAGCATTTT. Its protein product is CASSFWEGPPQHF.

This sequence joins TRBV7-8 and TRBJ2-5, with TRBD2 identical over 14 bases. The V gene's germline CDR1 is SGHVS and CDR2 FQNEAQ. The CDR3 has 17 amino acids. Germline trimming cut 4 bases from V and 5 bases from J; bases unmatched to any gene: 9. For the CDR3, the DNA is TGTGCCAGCAGCTGGGGGGGACTAGCGGGAGCAGGGGAGACCCAGTACTTC. Protein product: CASSWGGLAGAGETQYF.

The table lists this clonotype with many counts. V usage is TRBV7-3 and J usage is TRBJ2-3, with TRBD1 matching over 10 bases. CDR1 and CDR2 from the germline V gene are SGHTA and FQGTGA. The CDR3 length is 17 residues. Trimming took 5 bases from V and 0 from J; bases not matched to a gene: 8. DNA for the CDR3: TGTGCCAGCAGCCCGTCCCTGGGACAGGGGAGCACAGATACGCAGTATTTT. This encodes CASSPSLGQGSTDTQYF.

The CDR3 loop is CASSHRGLDGRYTF. Here the CDR3 DNA reads TGTGCCAGCAGCCACAGGGGGCTTGACGGACGCTACACCTTC. This rearrangement joins TRBV14 to TRBJ1-2; 8 bases line up with TRBD1. This CDR3 has 14 amino acids. The ends lost 3 bases at V and 9 bases at J; junction bases unmatched: 9. From germline, CDR1 is SGHDN and CDR2 FVKESK.

V usage is TRBV24-1 and J usage is TRBJ2-5; 10 bases are a match to TRBD2. V lost 5 bases, J lost 5 bases, and 4 bases stayed unmatched. The CDR3 has 14 residues. Looked up from germline, CDR1 is KGHDR and CDR2 is SFDVKD. The CDR3 region has the DNA TGTGCCACCAGTGCTAAGCGGGAGGGGGAGACCCAGTACTTC. This encodes CATSAKREGETQYF.

This clonotype was found many times. J is TRBJ2-7 and V is TRBV6-2 or TRBV6-3; D unresolved. Germline CDR1 and CDR2: MNHEY and SVGEGT. The CDR3 runs 12 residues. Trimming left V 0 bases short and J 6 bases short, with 6 bases between. The DNA of the CDR3 is TGTGCCAGCAGTTACTCAGGCCGCGAGCAGTACTTC. It is translated as CASSYSGREQYF.

Of note for this clonotype: The CDR3 ends on some other residue instead of the conserved phenylalanine or tryptophan, so this is likely a read error. The chain recombines TRBV9 with TRBJ1-6, with D unresolved. The CDR3 loop spans 13 amino acids. Germline lookup yields CDR1 SGDLS and CDR2 YYNGEE. CDR3 protein: CAGSPQENSPLHS. As DNA, the CDR3 is TGTGCCGGCAGCCCCCAGGAGAATTCACCCCTCCACTCT.

This clonotype was recorded at least ten times. The rearrangement joins TRBV12-3 or TRBV12-4 to TRBJ1-4; 7 positions match TRBD1. The CDR3 consists of 14 residues. After removal of 6 bases from V and 4 bases from J, the junction contained 5 bases not matched to a gene. The CDR3 region has the DNA TGTGCCAGCAGCGCCGGACAGGTTAATGAAAAACTGTTTTTT. Its protein is CASSAGQVNEKLFF.

This clonotype was seen a single time. With a much larger clone just one base away, this may be a read error. This sequence joins TRBV6-1 and TRBJ2-5, with 8 bases aligning to TRBD2. Germline lookup yields CDR1 MNHNS and CDR2 SASEGT. The CDR3 length is 14 residues. V shed 8 bases and J 3 bases; nucleotides not matched to a gene: 8. The chain's CDR3 is CASYLGGRKETQYF. In DNA, the CDR3 is TGTGCCAGCTACCTCGGCGGGAGGAAAGAGACCCAGTACTTC.

J is TRBJ2-1 and V is TRBV6-5, with TRBD2 matching over 16 bases. The V gene end was trimmed by 4 bases and the J gene end by 3 bases; junction bases not matched to a gene: 9. This CDR3 has 19 residues. CDR1 is MNHEY, CDR2 SVGAGI, per germline. This CDR3 is CASSSRGTSGRAGYNEQFF. The CDR3 DNA sequence: TGTGCCAGCAGTTCCAGAGGGACTAGCGGGAGGGCCGGCTACAATGAGCAGTTCTTC.